The rows below give T cell receptor beta chains drawn from one sample of a study of blood T cells in healthy people across ages. MiXCR, run by TCRdb on the 5' RACE reads, gives a single entry per CDR3 protein. Of roughly 1,100,000 distinct CDR3 sequences listed, roughly a quarter are singletons. This same sample was also part of a study on T cells of mothers and their children.

The sequencing sample was made of blood. The receptors were gathered from a girl aged 2-10 years in good health. Both conserved end residues are part of each CDR3. A D gene is named only where the DNA matches it firmly. Rows may omit the clone size; those that give it use once, few, many or a size class.

d_call j_call clone_size v_call cdr3_aa cdr3_nt
. TRBJ1-1 few TRBV29-1 CSVDETGNTEAFF TGCAGCGTTGACGAAACGGGGAACACTGAAGCTTTCTTT
TRBD1 TRBJ1-2 . TRBV2 CASKQGDLGYGYTF TGTGCCAGCAAACAGGGGGACTTGGGCTATGGCTACACCTTC
TRBD2 TRBJ2-2 few TRBV5-1 CASSLKTSGGPNTGELFF TGCGCCAGCAGCCTAAAGACTAGCGGGGGACCGAACACCGGGGAGCTGTTTTTT
. TRBJ1-2 once TRBV12-3/TRBV12-4 CASSFQGLTYGYTF TGTGCCAGCAGTTTCCAGGGGCTTACCTATGGCTACACCTTC
. TRBJ2-5 few TRBV7-2 CASLETPGQWGETQYF TGTGCCAGCTTGGAGACCCCCGGACAGTGGGGAGAGACCCAGTACTTC
. TRBJ2-5 . TRBV11-2 CASSATGFEETQYF TGTGCCAGCAGCGCAACAGGGTTTGAAGAGACCCAGTACTTC
. TRBJ1-2 once TRBV7-2 CASSPHLGAEYGYTF TGTGCCAGCAGCCCCCATTTGGGGGCGGAATATGGCTACACCTTC
. TRBJ1-5 . TRBV29-1 CSVAARNYNQPQHF TGCAGCGTTGCGGCGAGAAACTACAATCAGCCCCAGCATTTT
TRBD1 TRBJ1-2 . TRBV6-5 CASSYVPLQGYGYTF TGTGCCAGCAGTTACGTACCGCTACAGGGGTATGGCTACACCTTC
. TRBJ2-3 few TRBV20-1 CSAREMYTDTQYF TGCAGTGCTAGAGAGATGTACACAGATACGCAGTATTTT
TRBD2 TRBJ2-7 few TRBV20-1 CSARGGQREALYEQYF TGCAGTGCTAGAGGAGGTCAGCGGGAGGCCCTCTACGAGCAGTACTTC
. TRBJ2-1 few TRBV7-2 CASSLSIGSSYNEQFF TGTGCCAGCAGCTTAAGTATAGGGAGCTCCTACAATGAGCAGTTCTTC
. TRBJ1-1 . TRBV11-2 CASSLDQQNTEAFF TGTGCCAGCAGCTTAGATCAACAGAACACTGAAGCTTTCTTT
TRBD2 TRBJ2-3 . TRBV5-1 CASSFTSGGAFGTDTQYF TGCGCCAGCAGCTTCACTAGCGGGGGAGCATTCGGCACAGATACGCAGTATTTT
. TRBJ2-3 few TRBV19 CASSIEGEGGTQYF TGTGCCAGTAGTATAGAAGGCGAAGGTGGTACGCAGTATTTT
TRBD1 TRBJ1-1 once TRBV7-9 CASSFLDRAGEAFF TGTGCCAGCAGCTTCCTCGACAGGGCGGGTGAAGCTTTCTTT
. TRBJ1-2 . TRBV29-1 CSVESSTGGYTF TGCAGCGTTGAATCCTCAACGGGGGGCTACACCTTC
TRBD1 TRBJ2-3 few TRBV19 CASRDDLGQGGTDTQYF TGTGCCAGTAGAGACGACCTAGGACAGGGGGGAACAGATACGCAGTATTTT
TRBD1 TRBJ2-2 . TRBV28 CASSSMDRVRGELFF TGTGCCAGCAGCTCCATGGACAGGGTACGAGGGGAGCTGTTTTTT
TRBD1 TRBJ1-5 many TRBV7-2 CASSPTGGNQPQHF TGTGCCAGCAGCCCCACAGGGGGCAATCAGCCCCAGCATTTT
. TRBJ2-6 few TRBV3-1 CASSQVSLRGSGANVLTF TGTGCCAGCAGCCAAGTTTCGTTAAGGGGTTCCGGGGCCAACGTCCTGACTTTC
. TRBJ2-5 . TRBV24-1 CATSIGERETQYF TGTGCCACCAGTATCGGGGAGAGGGAGACCCAGTACTTC
. TRBJ2-1 . TRBV18 CASSPLNYEQFF TGTGCCAGCTCACCCTTGAACTACGAGCAGTTCTTC
. TRBJ1-2 . TRBV6-2/TRBV6-3 CASKQTDYGYTF TGTGCCAGCAAACAAACAGATTATGGCTACACCTTC
TRBD1 TRBJ2-7 . TRBV4-1 CASSARQGTYEQYF TGCGCCAGCAGCGCCCGACAGGGGACCTACGAGCAGTACTTC
. TRBJ1-1 few TRBV11-2 CASSPHNDRPEAFF TGTGCCAGCAGCCCACACAATGACAGGCCTGAAGCTTTCTTT
. TRBJ2-5 few TRBV3-1 CASSQASSGLPVSSF TGTGCCAGCAGCCAAGCTAGTAGCGGACTCCCTGTTAGTTCCTTC
. TRBJ2-4 . TRBV29-1 CSVRTANIQYF TGCAGCGTCCGGACAGCAAACATTCAGTACTTC
TRBD1 TRBJ1-5 few TRBV12-3/TRBV12-4 CASSLRGGLNQPQHF TGTGCCAGCAGTTTGCGAGGGGGCCTCAATCAGCCCCAGCATTTT
. TRBJ2-5 once TRBV19 CASSRENQETQYF TGTGCCAGTAGCCGGGAAAACCAAGAGACCCAGTACTTC
TRBD2 TRBJ2-1 . TRBV7-2 CASSPVPLGGGPGFF TGTGCCAGCAGCCCAGTTCCTCTCGGGGGGGGACCCGGGTTCTTC
. TRBJ2-1 . TRBV3-1 CASSQATTNEQFF TGTGCCAGCAGCCAAGCTACAACCAATGAGCAGTTCTTC
. TRBJ2-5 . TRBV6-6 CASSYSFRGAETQYF TGTGCCAGCAGTTACTCGTTTCGAGGAGCAGAGACCCAGTACTTC
TRBD2 TRBJ2-3 . TRBV20-1 CSARVERGSDTQYF TGCAGTGCTAGAGTGGAGCGGGGCTCAGATACGCAGTATTTT
. TRBJ2-1 few TRBV7-3 CASKRGGGNEQFF TGTGCCAGCAAACGGGGAGGGGGCAATGAGCAGTTCTTC
. TRBJ2-7 . TRBV2 CASSKVPAPEQYF TGTGCCAGCAGTAAGGTCCCCGCCCCCGAGCAGTACTTC
. TRBJ2-3 . TRBV6-6 CASSPLSSILTTDTQYF TGTGCCAGCAGCCCCCTTTCCTCTATACTTACCACAGATACGCAGTATTTT
TRBD1 TRBJ1-4 few TRBV7-9 CASSFTLRGRGEKLFF TGTGCCAGCAGCTTTACCCTCAGGGGGCGCGGAGAAAAACTGTTTTTT
. TRBJ1-1 . TRBV29-1 CSVDLSATGWNTEAFF TGCAGCGTTGACCTAAGTGCGACAGGCTGGAACACTGAAGCTTTCTTT
. TRBJ2-1 . TRBV6-1 CASSTLLNGGLNEQFF TGTGCCAGCAGTACCCTCTTAAACGGGGGACTCAATGAGCAGTTCTTC
. TRBJ2-1 few TRBV5-1 CASSPLGDSEQFF TGCGCCAGCAGCCCCTTGGGAGACTCTGAGCAGTTCTTC
. TRBJ1-1 few TRBV5-1 CASSPEVGYTEAFF TGCGCCAGCAGCCCTGAGGTAGGGTACACTGAAGCTTTCTTT
. TRBJ1-1 . TRBV6-5 CASSRHTEAFF TGTGCCAGCAGTCGCCACACTGAAGCTTTCTTT
. TRBJ1-1 . TRBV29-1 CSGVGTTDTEAFF TGCAGCGGCGTCGGGACTACGGACACTGAAGCTTTCTTT
TRBD2 TRBJ2-4 few TRBV6-6 CASSYQTSGLRDIQYF TGTGCCAGCAGTTACCAGACTAGCGGGCTAAGGGACATTCAGTACTTC
TRBD2 TRBJ2-1 few TRBV5-1 CASSLGLAGNYNEQFF TGCGCCAGCAGCTTGGGACTAGCGGGGAACTACAATGAGCAGTTCTTC
. TRBJ2-5 . TRBV5-1 CASSQNLQETQYF TGCGCCAGCAGCCAAAACCTCCAAGAGACCCAGTACTTC
. TRBJ1-5 . TRBV12-3/TRBV12-4 CASSRMTGNQPQHF TGTGCCAGCAGTCGCATGACGGGGAATCAGCCCCAGCATTTT
. TRBJ2-7 few TRBV27 CASSFRCWDCGDEQYF TGTGCCAGCAGTTTTCGGTGTTGGGATTGCGGAGACGAGCAGTACTTC
. TRBJ2-1 few TRBV4-3 CASSQGGGKGNNEQFF TGCGCCAGCAGCCAAGGAGGGGGAAAGGGGAACAATGAGCAGTTCTTC
. TRBJ2-7 few TRBV12-3/TRBV12-4 CASTGQFYEQYF TGTGCCAGCACCGGACAGTTCTACGAGCAGTACTTC
. TRBJ2-1 . TRBV29-1 CSVELPQVDNEQFF TGCAGCGTTGAACTCCCACAGGTTGACAATGAGCAGTTCTTC
. TRBJ2-1 . TRBV12-3/TRBV12-4 CASSSGAGEQFF TGTGCCAGCAGCTCAGGGGCTGGTGAGCAGTTCTTC
. TRBJ1-4 few TRBV7-2 CASSLVGEFYEKLFF TGTGCCAGCAGCTTAGTGGGGGAGTTTTATGAAAAACTGTTTTTT
. TRBJ1-1 few TRBV20-1 CSVGPSAFF TGCAGTGTAGGTCCCAGCGCTTTCTTT
. TRBJ2-7 once TRBV20-1 CSASEATRVSYEQYF TGCAGTGCTAGTGAAGCGACCAGGGTCTCCTACGAGCAGTACTTC